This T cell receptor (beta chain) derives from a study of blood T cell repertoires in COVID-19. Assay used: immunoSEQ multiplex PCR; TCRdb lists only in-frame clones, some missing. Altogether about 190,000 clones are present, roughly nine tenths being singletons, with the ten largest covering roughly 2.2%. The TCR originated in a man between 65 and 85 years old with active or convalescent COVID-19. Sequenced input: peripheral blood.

The CDR3 DNA is TGTGCCAGCAGGAGGGACAGGACCATTCAAAACATTCAGTACTTC. Translating gives CASRRDRTIQNIQYF. This chain uses TRBV2 with TRBJ2-4; 8 bases line up with TRBD1. The CDR3 extends over 15 amino acids. V shed 6 bases and J 5 bases; nucleotides not matched to a gene: 9. The germline V gene encodes CDR1 SNHLY and CDR2 FYNNEI.